The clone carrying this TCR beta chain was counted many times. MiXCR, run by TCRdb on the reads, gives a single entry per CDR3 protein. The sample has some 700,000 distinct CDR3 sequences; under 40% are singletons. This record comes from a study of T cell repertoires in cytomegalovirus infection. Germline V gene data show CDR1 as SGHTA and CDR2 as FQGNSA. V was pared by 1 base and J by 8 bases, with 17 bases between. The CDR3 is 15 amino acids. The V call is TRBV7-2, the J call TRBJ1-2, with D possibly being TRBD1 (6 bases). Material: PBMCs. This receptor was identified in a human donor in good health (CMV status not recorded). Some clones in this sample may be carry-over from other donors' samples. The DNA for the CDR3 is TGTGCCAGCAGCTTAGGGGCAGTCGGGGGCTACGGCTACACCTTC. Its protein is CASSLGAVGGYGYTF.